This is a list of T cell receptor beta chains from one sample in a study of response to subunit inactivated influenza vaccine. A single record per CDR3 protein comes from TCRdb applying MiXCR to the RT-PCR reads. The sample has about 310,000 distinct CDR3 sequences, 20% to 25% seen once. Sequencing was performed on PBMCs from blood, taken 21 months after vaccination. All receptors come from a man between 50 and 69 years old who received an inactivated influenza vaccine. The CDR3 runs from the conserved cysteine through the conserved F or W. Fields, in order: D gene, J gene, clone size, V gene, CDR3 protein, CDR3 DNA. The D gene is left open where the match is weak. For some rows the clone size is stated as once, few or many, or as a class when expanded; others skip it.

D: TRBD2; J: TRBJ2-1; size: few; V: TRBV7-8; CDR3: CASSGASGAISYNEQFF; DNA: TGTGCCAGCAGCGGGGCTAGCGGGGCTATTTCCTACAATGAGCAGTTCTTC
D: .; J: TRBJ1-1; size: many; V: TRBV20-1; CDR3: CSARETPNTEAFF; DNA: TGCAGTGCTAGAGAAACCCCAAACACTGAAGCTTTCTTT
D: .; J: TRBJ1-5; size: few; V: TRBV4-1; CDR3: CASSQLPGAGQPQHF; DNA: TGCGCCAGCAGCCAACTACCAGGGGCAGGTCAGCCCCAGCATTTT
D: TRBD2; J: TRBJ2-3; size: .; V: TRBV4-2; CDR3: CASSRPSGSATDTQYF; DNA: TGTGCCAGCAGCCGTCCTAGCGGGAGCGCTACAGATACGCAGTATTTT
D: .; J: TRBJ2-7; size: .; V: TRBV4-3; CDR3: CASSQERGYEQYF; DNA: TGCGCCAGCAGCCAAGAAAGGGGGTACGAGCAGTACTTC
D: TRBD1; J: TRBJ1-2; size: .; V: TRBV20-1; CDR3: CSARDRTGGRYGYTF; DNA: TGCAGTGCTAGAGATCGGACAGGGGGCCGGTATGGCTACACCTTC
D: TRBD1; J: TRBJ2-7; size: .; V: TRBV18; CDR3: CASSPGTGGIYEQYF; DNA: TGTGCCAGCTCACCTGGGACAGGGGGCATCTACGAGCAGTACTTC
D: .; J: TRBJ1-2; size: few; V: TRBV10-2; CDR3: CASSNSGTNYGYTF; DNA: TGCGCCAGCAGCAATTCAGGGACCAACTATGGCTACACCTTC
D: .; J: TRBJ2-1; size: few; V: TRBV28; CDR3: CASSSRTGTVQFF; DNA: TGTGCCAGCAGTTCCCGTACCGGGACTGTGCAGTTCTTC
D: .; J: TRBJ2-1; size: few; V: TRBV11-2; CDR3: CASSLDARASSYNEQFF; DNA: TGTGCCAGCAGCTTAGATGCCAGGGCCAGCTCCTACAATGAGCAGTTCTTC
D: TRBD2; J: TRBJ2-3; size: .; V: TRBV29-1; CDR3: CSVHWAGGQDTQYF; DNA: TGCAGCGTTCATTGGGCGGGAGGGCAAGATACGCAGTATTTT
D: TRBD1; J: TRBJ1-4; size: .; V: TRBV5-1; CDR3: CASSFGQGKEKLFF; DNA: TGCGCCAGCAGCTTCGGACAGGGGAAGGAAAAACTGTTTTTT
D: .; J: TRBJ1-2; size: .; V: TRBV20-1; CDR3: CSAYKGYGYTF; DNA: TGCAGTGCTTATAAGGGGTATGGCTACACCTTC
D: .; J: TRBJ1-4; size: few; V: TRBV4-3; CDR3: CASSQESAYLEEKLFF; DNA: TGCGCCAGCAGCCAAGAGTCGGCTTACTTGGAGGAAAAACTGTTTTTT
D: .; J: TRBJ2-4; size: .; V: TRBV6-5; CDR3: CASSYSGEGPTYF; DNA: TGTGCCAGCAGTTACTCGGGCGAGGGCCCGACGTACTTC
D: .; J: TRBJ2-7; size: .; V: TRBV12-3/TRBV12-4; CDR3: CASSLSRGIYEQYF; DNA: TGTGCCAGCAGTTTAAGTAGGGGAATCTACGAGCAGTACTTC
D: .; J: TRBJ1-5; size: few; V: TRBV19; CDR3: CASSTGRTVNQPQHF; DNA: TGTGCCAGTAGTACTGGACGGACCGTTAATCAGCCCCAGCATTTT
D: .; J: TRBJ1-1; size: .; V: TRBV3-1; CDR3: CASSQKGTALGEAFF; DNA: TGTGCCAGCAGCCAAAAGGGGACTGCGCTGGGAGAAGCTTTCTTT
D: .; J: TRBJ1-6; size: .; V: TRBV7-6; CDR3: CASSLDRPPNSPLHF; DNA: TGTGCCAGCAGCCTGGACAGACCTCCTAATTCACCCCTCCACTTT
D: TRBD1; J: TRBJ1-1; size: .; V: TRBV6-1; CDR3: CASRTGSSTEAFF; DNA: TGTGCCAGCAGGACAGGGAGTAGCACTGAAGCTTTCTTT
D: .; J: TRBJ2-7; size: .; V: TRBV4-2; CDR3: CASSQDRVLEQYF; DNA: TGTGCCAGCAGCCAAGATCGGGTTTTGGAGCAGTACTTC
D: TRBD2; J: TRBJ2-7; size: few; V: TRBV7-9; CDR3: CASSLTRERYEQYF; DNA: TGTGCCAGCAGCTTAACGCGGGAGAGGTACGAGCAGTACTTC
D: .; J: TRBJ2-3; size: .; V: TRBV18; CDR3: CASSPTGHHTDTQYF; DNA: TGTGCCAGCTCACCTACGGGACACCACACAGATACGCAGTATTTT
D: .; J: TRBJ1-6; size: .; V: TRBV18; CDR3: CASSPSTGRNSPLHF; DNA: TGTGCCAGCTCACCAAGTACCGGCAGGAATTCACCCCTCCACTTT
D: TRBD1; J: TRBJ2-5; size: few; V: TRBV5-1; CDR3: CASSRGQVQETQYF; DNA: TGCGCCAGCAGTCGTGGACAGGTTCAAGAGACCCAGTACTTC
D: .; J: TRBJ2-3; size: few; V: TRBV29-1; CDR3: CSVEKSSVSTDTQYF; DNA: TGCAGCGTTGAGAAGTCTAGCGTTAGCACAGATACGCAGTATTTT
D: TRBD2; J: TRBJ2-1; size: .; V: TRBV29-1; CDR3: CSVEDLLTSGVGNEQFF; DNA: TGCAGCGTTGAAGATCTTTTGACTAGCGGGGTGGGGAATGAGCAGTTCTTC
D: .; J: TRBJ2-1; size: few; V: TRBV5-1; CDR3: CASSQISGGYNEQFF; DNA: TGCGCCAGCAGCCAAATCTCCGGGGGATACAATGAGCAGTTCTTC
D: .; J: TRBJ1-6; size: .; V: TRBV11-2; CDR3: CASSLGLQSPLHF; DNA: TGTGCCAGCAGCTTAGGGTTACAATCACCCCTCCACTTT
D: .; J: TRBJ2-6; size: .; V: TRBV18; CDR3: CSSSPGGPGANVLTF; DNA: TGTTCCAGCTCACCAGGAGGACCTGGGGCCAACGTCCTGACTTTC
D: .; J: TRBJ1-1; size: .; V: TRBV21-1; CDR3: CASSKNGSPGAVTEAFF; DNA: TGTGCCAGCAGCAAAAACGGTTCGCCAGGGGCGGTCACTGAAGCTTTCTTT
D: .; J: TRBJ1-1; size: many; V: TRBV7-2; CDR3: CASSSGSRVFVNTEAFF; DNA: TGTGCCAGCAGTTCAGGCTCAAGGGTATTTGTTAACACTGAAGCTTTCTTT
D: .; J: TRBJ1-1; size: .; V: TRBV29-1; CDR3: CSVEGNLNTEAFF; DNA: TGCAGCGTTGAAGGAAACTTGAACACTGAAGCTTTCTTT
D: TRBD1; J: TRBJ1-2; size: .; V: TRBV7-2; CDR3: CASSLDRGRDSGYTF; DNA: TGTGCCAGCAGCCTAGACAGGGGAAGAGACTCTGGCTACACCTTC
D: TRBD1; J: TRBJ2-1; size: many; V: TRBV29-1; CDR3: CSVTGDYNEQFF; DNA: TGCAGCGTTACAGGGGATTACAATGAGCAGTTCTTC
D: .; J: TRBJ2-2; size: .; V: TRBV6-2/TRBV6-3; CDR3: CASSGLRGTGELFF; DNA: TGTGCCAGCAGTGGCTTAAGGGGTACCGGGGAGCTGTTTTTT
D: .; J: TRBJ1-1; size: few; V: TRBV20-1; CDR3: CSARSPTEAFF; DNA: TGCAGTGCTAGATCGCCCACTGAAGCTTTCTTT
D: TRBD1; J: TRBJ1-1; size: .; V: TRBV5-1; CDR3: CASSFGTGGGNTEAFF; DNA: TGCGCCAGCAGCTTTGGGACAGGGGGAGGGAACACTGAAGCTTTCTTT
D: TRBD1; J: TRBJ1-5; size: few; V: TRBV20-1; CDR3: CSAGTGRPGPQHF; DNA: TGCAGTGCCGGGACAGGGCGCCCAGGGCCCCAGCATTTT